Listed below are T cell receptor beta chains from one sample, sequenced in a study of shared T cell receptors in the human thymus. Sequencing used immunoSEQ multiplex PCR; TCRdb keeps in-frame clones, though not all of them. Of 630,000 or so clones listed, about 87% are singletons. These data are also associated with another study on human thymus T cells.

The sample comprised thymocytes. These receptor sequences come from a boy under two years old with a congenital heart defect. Both conserved end residues are part of each CDR3. A D gene is named only where the DNA matches it firmly. Clone size appears in some rows only: once, few, many, or a class for an expanded clone.

TRBV9,-,-,TRBJ2-3,CASSLRGALSTDTQYF,TGTGCCAGCAGTCTCAGGGGGGCGCTGAGCACAGATACGCAGTATTTT
TRBV30,-,-,TRBJ1-6,CAWSKQDTSPLHF,TGTGCCTGGAGTAAGCAAGACACTTCACCCCTCCACTTT
TRBV7-2,-,-,TRBJ2-7,CASSLDSRVTPYEQYF,TGTGCCAGCAGCTTAGACTCACGGGTGACCCCTTACGAGCAGTACTTC
TRBV6-5,TRBD2,few,TRBJ2-3,CASKQRGACTDTQYF,TGTGCCAGCAAGCAGCGGGGGGCTTGCACAGATACGCAGTATTTT
TRBV15,TRBD2,-,TRBJ2-7,CATSKGLAISYEQYF,TGTGCCACCAGCAAAGGACTAGCTATAAGCTACGAGCAGTACTTC
TRBV6-6,-,few,TRBJ2-1,CASSYGSKDEQFF,TGTGCCAGCAGTTACGGGAGTAAGGATGAGCAGTTCTTC
TRBV27,-,-,TRBJ2-1,CASSLWRGGLEQFF,TGTGCCAGCAGTTTATGGAGGGGGGGCCTTGAGCAGTTCTTC
TRBV6-5,TRBD1,-,TRBJ1-5,CASSVGTGEDQPQHF,TGTGCCAGCAGTGTGGGGACAGGGGAGGATCAGCCCCAGCATTTT
TRBV15,TRBD1,-,TRBJ1-5,CATSREQGNQPQHF,TGTGCCACCAGCAGGGAACAGGGGAATCAGCCCCAGCATTTT
TRBV18,-,-,TRBJ1-1,CASSPFREATEAFF,TGTGCCAGCTCTCCCTTCAGGGAGGCGACGGAAGCTTTCTTT
TRBV4-2,TRBD2,-,TRBJ2-3,CASSQGRGGVSTDTQYF,TGTGCCAGCAGCCAGGGACGCGGGGGGGTTAGCACAGATACGCAGTATTTT
TRBV5-1,-,-,TRBJ1-4,CASSSYGGRGNEKLFF,TGCGCCAGCAGCTCGTACGGGGGGCGCGGTAATGAAAAACTGTTTTTT
TRBV27,TRBD2,-,TRBJ2-7,CASSFRGLAGGQFYEQYF,TGTGCCAGCAGTTTTCGGGGGCTAGCGGGGGGGCAGTTCTACGAGCAGTACTTC
TRBV28,TRBD1,-,TRBJ1-6,CASSLAPTGDNSPLHF,TGTGCCAGCAGCCTAGCCCCTACAGGGGATAATTCACCCCTCCACTTT
TRBV6-6,-,-,TRBJ1-4,CASSDGGGDNEKLFF,TGTGCCAGCAGCGACGGGGGGGGCGATAATGAAAAACTGTTTTTT
TRBV6-5,-,-,TRBJ1-5,CASGGAGNQPQHF,TGTGCCAGCGGGGGGGCAGGCAATCAGCCCCAGCATTTT
TRBV9,TRBD2,-,TRBJ2-3,CASSLRVTSGGPLDTQYF,TGTGCCAGCAGCCTAAGGGTAACTAGCGGGGGGCCCCTAGATACGCAGTATTTT
TRBV19,TRBD1,-,TRBJ2-3,CASSFRVDRGVTDTQYF,TGTGCCAGTAGCTTCAGAGTCGACAGGGGGGTTACAGATACGCAGTATTTT
TRBV7-9,-,-,TRBJ2-3,CASSSRGRTDTQYF,TGTGCCAGCAGCTCGCGGGGGCGCACAGATACGCAGTATTTT
TRBV7-9,-,-,TRBJ1-1,CASSFRHLQENTEAFF,TGTGCCAGCAGCTTCCGCCATTTACAGGAGAACACTGAAGCTTTCTTT
TRBV28,TRBD1,-,TRBJ2-7,CASSFRDSNEQYF,TGTGCCAGCAGTTTCCGGGACAGCAACGAGCAGTACTTC
TRBV7-6,TRBD2,-,TRBJ2-1,CASSWHGLAGGPYNEQFF,TGTGCCAGCAGCTGGCATGGACTAGCGGGGGGACCCTACAATGAGCAGTTCTTC
TRBV5-6,TRBD1,-,TRBJ2-2,CASSLPTGGDAGELFF,TGTGCCAGCAGCTTGCCAACAGGGGGAGACGCCGGGGAGCTGTTTTTT
TRBV5-1,TRBD1,few,TRBJ1-2,CASSLDGTGASYGYTF,TGCGCCAGCAGCTTGGATGGAACAGGGGCTTCCTATGGCTACACCTTC
TRBV6-1,-,-,TRBJ1-1,CASRPSPEEGTEAFF,TGTGCCAGCAGACCGTCCCCGGAGGAGGGCACTGAAGCTTTCTTT
TRBV4-1,TRBD1,-,TRBJ1-5,CASSLGQFNQPQHF,TGCGCCAGCAGCCTGGGACAGTTCAATCAGCCCCAGCATTTT
TRBV4-3,TRBD2,-,TRBJ2-2,CASSHSASGGAIGELFF,TGCGCCAGCAGCCACTCCGCAAGCGGGGGGGCGATCGGGGAGCTGTTTTTT
TRBV5-1,-,-,TRBJ2-1,CASSLTGTRYNEQFF,TGCGCCAGCAGCCTGACCGGGACACGATACAATGAGCAGTTCTTC
TRBV7-6,TRBD2,-,TRBJ2-5,CASSLAGGRETQYF,TGTGCCAGCAGCTTAGCGGGAGGGAGGGAGACCCAGTACTTC
TRBV5-1,-,-,TRBJ2-1,CASSLWGDGSPISSYNEQFF,TGCGCCAGCAGCTTGTGGGGCGATGGCAGCCCGATTTCCTCCTACAATGAGCAGTTCTTC
TRBV4-1,-,-,TRBJ1-1,CASSQDSDSNTEAFF,TGCGCCAGCAGCCAAGATTCGGACAGCAACACTGAAGCTTTCTTT
TRBV13,-,-,TRBJ1-1,CASSQAQGWDTEAFF,TGTGCCAGCAGCCAGGCACAGGGTTGGGACACTGAAGCTTTCTTT
TRBV14,-,-,TRBJ1-1,CASSRRDKNTEAFF,TGTGCCAGCAGTCGCCGGGACAAGAACACTGAAGCTTTCTTT
TRBV5-8,-,-,TRBJ1-5,CASSLADQPQHF,TGTGCCAGCAGCTTGGCCGATCAGCCCCAGCATTTT
TRBV15,-,once,TRBJ2-5,CAVKTARLGETQYF,TGTGCCGTCAAGACAGCAAGACTAGGGGAGACCCAGTACTTC
TRBV7-9,TRBD2,-,TRBJ2-3,CASSKTSGRPSSTDTQYF,TGTGCCAGCAGTAAGACTAGCGGGAGACCATCATCCACAGATACGCAGTATTTT
TRBV7-2,-,-,TRBJ2-1,CASSLGPIGTSTSESQFF,TGTGCCAGCAGCTTAGGCCCAATCGGGACAAGTACTTCGGAATCCCAGTTCTTC
TRBV29-1,TRBD1,-,TRBJ2-1,CSVESRGQGHYNEQFF,TGCAGCGTTGAATCTAGGGGACAGGGACACTACAATGAGCAGTTCTTC
TRBV5-6,TRBD1,once,TRBJ2-7,CASSDRDRGQSSYEQYF,TGTGCCAGCAGCGACCGGGACAGGGGGCAAAGCTCCTACGAGCAGTACTTC
TRBV6-6,-,-,TRBJ2-1,CASNPTGASYNEQFF,TGTGCCAGCAACCCCACTGGAGCTAGCTACAATGAGCAGTTCTTC
TRBV4-3,-,-,TRBJ1-2,CASSLWERADPGNYGYTF,TGCGCCAGCAGCCTGTGGGAGAGGGCGGACCCAGGAAACTATGGCTACACCTTC